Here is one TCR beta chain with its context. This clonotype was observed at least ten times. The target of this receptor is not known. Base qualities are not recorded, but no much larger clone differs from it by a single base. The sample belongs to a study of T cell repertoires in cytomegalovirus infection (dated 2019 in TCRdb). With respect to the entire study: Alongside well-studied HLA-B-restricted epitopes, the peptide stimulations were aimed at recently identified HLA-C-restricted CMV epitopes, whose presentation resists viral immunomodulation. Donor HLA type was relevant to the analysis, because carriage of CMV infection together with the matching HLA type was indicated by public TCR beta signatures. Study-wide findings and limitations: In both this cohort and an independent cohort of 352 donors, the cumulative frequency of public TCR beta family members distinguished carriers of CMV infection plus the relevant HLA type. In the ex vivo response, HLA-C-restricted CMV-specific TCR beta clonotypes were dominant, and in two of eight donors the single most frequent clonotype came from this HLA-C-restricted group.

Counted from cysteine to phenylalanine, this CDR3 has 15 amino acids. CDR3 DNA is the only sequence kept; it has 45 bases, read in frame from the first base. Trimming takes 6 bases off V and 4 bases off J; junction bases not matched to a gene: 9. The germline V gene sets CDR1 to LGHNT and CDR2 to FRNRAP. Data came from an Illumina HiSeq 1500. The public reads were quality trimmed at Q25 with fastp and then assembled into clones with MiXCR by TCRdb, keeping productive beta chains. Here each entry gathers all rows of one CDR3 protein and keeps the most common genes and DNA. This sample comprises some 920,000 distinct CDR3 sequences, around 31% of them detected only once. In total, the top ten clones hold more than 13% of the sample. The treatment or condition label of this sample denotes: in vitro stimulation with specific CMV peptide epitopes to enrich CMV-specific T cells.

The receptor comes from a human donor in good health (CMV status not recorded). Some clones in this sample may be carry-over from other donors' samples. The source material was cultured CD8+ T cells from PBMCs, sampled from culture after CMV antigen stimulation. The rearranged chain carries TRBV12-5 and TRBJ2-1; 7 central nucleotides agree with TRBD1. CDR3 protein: CASGLSGTAYNEQFF. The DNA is TGTGCTAGTGGCTTATCCGGGACAGCATACAATGAGCAGTTCTTC.